The entry below gives a single TCR beta chain sequence along with its context. Its antigen is currently unknown. This sample was included in a study of T cell responses to AZD1222 COVID-19 vaccine. Libraries were prepared by immunoSEQ multiplex PCR; TCRdb keeps only in-frame clonotypes and omits some of them. The sample yields under 200,000 clones, about 90% seen once. There are 20 residues in the CDR3. Whole-study results and caveats: Per reports, nearly half of all spike-specific TCRs target regions that are unmutated in variants.

This chain uses TRBV21-1 with TRBJ1-5. TRBV21-1 is shown as a pseudogene. The source material was peripheral blood, sampled on day 0 of AZD1222 vaccination. This receptor was obtained from an adult in good health. CDR3 loop: CASSKGRLFRDGASGQPQHF. The DNA of the CDR3 is TGTGCCAGCAGCAAAGGGCGCCTATTCCGGGACGGGGCTTCGGGGCAGCCCCAGCATTTT.